The sequence of this T cell receptor beta chain was determined in a study of early T cells in non-severe SARS-CoV-2 infection. Study-level results: Comparison of clonotypes with VDJdb favored anti-spike CD8 responses while missing private and CD4 specificities.

This CDR3 is built from 15 residues. Researchers attached unique molecular identifiers to individual cDNA molecules. Via MiXCR, TCRdb re-called the 5' RACE reads, giving one row per CDR3 protein. The data show approximately 35,000 distinct CDR3 sequences, approximately 5% seen once. This clonotype was detected ten times or more. The target antigen is unknown. The specimen was whole blood. The TCR sequence derives from an adult who was a healthcare worker with PCR-confirmed SARS-CoV-2 infection or an uninfected control (not recorded which). The rearrangement links TRBV3-2 to TRBJ2-7; the DNA was not compared with TRBD1, the D call given in the table. TRBV3-2 is flagged as a pseudogene. This CDR3 reads CASSQVTGQGYEQYF. The CDR3 DNA reads as TGTGCCAGCAGCCAAGTAACGGGACAGGGTTACGAGCAGTACTTC.